A selection of T cell receptor beta chains follows, all from one sample in a study of blood T cell repertoires in COVID-19. Data came from immunoSEQ multiplex PCR; TCRdb stores just in-frame clones and leaves some out. The sample has around 60,000 clones; roughly nine tenths are singletons. The sequenced sample consisted of peripheral blood. Receptor source: a woman aged 60-75 years with COVID-19, enrolled during active disease. Each CDR3 is given with its conserved first and last residue. A D gene is named only where the DNA matches it firmly. Clone size is shown for a subset of rows, as once, few, many or a class of expanded clone.

>TRBJ2-7|TRBV4-1|-|TRBD2
TGCGCCAGCAGCCAAGCGGGACTAGCGAGAGGCGGGTTCTCCTACGAGCAGTACTTC
CASSQAGLARGGFSYEQYF
>TRBJ1-1|TRBV6-5|-|-
TGTGCCAGCAGTTTCCCCTCGGGGGGGGTGAACACTGAAGCTTTCTTT
CASSFPSGGVNTEAFF
>TRBJ2-3|TRBV12-5|-|TRBD1
TGTGCTAGTGGTTTGGGGACAGGATGGGGAGATACGCAGTATTTT
CASGLGTGWGDTQYF
>TRBJ1-1|TRBV24-1|-|-
TGTGCCACATCTAGGGGCACTGAAGCTTTCTTT
CATSRGTEAFF
>TRBJ1-1|TRBV15|-|TRBD1
TGTGCCACCAGCAGTTCTGACAGGGGGCTGCCTGAAGCTTTCTTT
CATSSSDRGLPEAFF
>TRBJ2-7|TRBV19|-|TRBD1
TGTGCCAGTAGTATATACGCAGGGGGCTCCTACGAGCAGTACTTC
CASSIYAGGSYEQYF
>TRBJ1-4|TRBV13|-|-
TGTGCCAGCCGGCGCGGGTCTGAAAAACTGTTTTTT
CASRRGSEKLFF
>TRBJ1-3|TRBV4-2|-|-
TGTGCCAGCAGCCGGGTGGGGCGCTCTGGAAACACCATATATTTT
CASSRVGRSGNTIYF
>TRBJ2-5|TRBV18|-|-
TGTGCCAGCTCACCACGGGCCGGAGGGGAGACCCAGTACTTC
CASSPRAGGETQYF
>TRBJ2-5|TRBV7-9|-|-
TGTGCCAGCAGCTTCTTTCAGAAAGAGACCCAGTACTTC
CASSFFQKETQYF
>TRBJ2-3|TRBV29-1|-|-
TGCAGCGTCATTGACAGGCGAAGCACAGATACGCAGTATTTT
CSVIDRRSTDTQYF
>TRBJ1-2|TRBV28|once|TRBD1
TGTGCCAGCAGTTTCCCTTCGGGACAGGGAATTGGGGGTAACTATGGCTACACCTTC
CASSFPSGQGIGGNYGYTF
>TRBJ2-5|TRBV10-3|-|-
TGTGCCATCAGTGAGCTGGAGACCCAGTACTTC
CAISELETQYF
>TRBJ2-7|TRBV9|-|TRBD1
TGTGCCAGCAGCGTCGGGACAGGACGGTACGAGCAGTACTTC
CASSVGTGRYEQYF
>TRBJ2-5|TRBV3-1/TRBV3-2|once|-
TGTGCCAGCAGCCAAGATATAGCACGGGAGACCCAGTACTTC
CASSQDIARETQYF
>TRBJ1-1|TRBV30|-|-
TGTGCCTGGAGTAGAGATGGCACTGAAGCTTTCTTT
CAWSRDGTEAFF
>TRBJ2-7|TRBV6-1|-|-
TGTGCCAGCAGTGACAGACCCAGTAGTAGCCAGTACTTC
CASSDRPSSSQYF
>TRBJ2-5|TRBV5-6|-|TRBD1
TGTGCCAGCAGCCTCGGGACAGGGGCATATCAAGAGACCCAGTACTTC
CASSLGTGAYQETQYF
>TRBJ1-1|TRBV3-1/TRBV3-2|few|-
TGTGCCAGCAGCCGCTCAGTGAACACTGAAGCTTTCTTT
CASSRSVNTEAFF
>TRBJ2-1|TRBV4-2|-|TRBD2
TGTGCCAGCAGCCAAGATCTCATGGTAGCTAGCGGGAGCTCCTACAATGAGCAGTTCTTC
CASSQDLMVASGSSYNEQFF
>TRBJ1-5|TRBV5-6|-|-
TGTGCCAGCAGCCTCAACAGTGTTTGGGAGGAGTATAGCAATCAGCCCCAGCATTTT
CASSLNSVWEEYSNQPQHF
>TRBJ1-5|TRBV19|-|-
TGTGCCAGTGGGAGCAGGGACAAACAGCCCCAGCATTTT
CASGSRDKQPQHF
>TRBJ2-7|TRBV19|-|-
TGTGCCAGTAGTAGAGGGGCCCGGGGACACTACGAGCAGTACTTC
CASSRGARGHYEQYF
>TRBJ1-2|TRBV6-1|once|TRBD1
TGTGCCAGCAGTGCAGTGTCGACAGGGCCTTTTAACTATGGCTACACCTTC
CASSAVSTGPFNYGYTF
>TRBJ2-1|TRBV6-2/TRBV6-3|-|-
TGTGCCAGCAGTTACTCGGGCATCTTGGAGCAGTTCTTC
CASSYSGILEQFF
>TRBJ2-7|TRBV7-8|-|-
TGTGCCAGCAGCCAACCAGGGGGGAACGAGCAGTACTTC
CASSQPGGNEQYF
>TRBJ1-4|TRBV5-6|-|-
TGTGCCAGCAGCTCGAGGTATAATGAAAAACTGTTTTTT
CASSSRYNEKLFF
>TRBJ2-1|TRBV9|-|TRBD2
TGTGCCAGCAGCGTAAGAATAGCGGGGGACAATGAGCAGTTCTTC
CASSVRIAGDNEQFF
>TRBJ1-6|TRBV7-9|-|TRBD1
TGTGCCAGCAGCCCGGGACAGGGGGCCGAGAATTCACCCCTCCACTTT
CASSPGQGAENSPLHF
>TRBJ2-6|TRBV5-1|-|-
TGCGCCAGCAGCTTTTTTCGGAGTAGACTCTCTGGGGCCAACGTCCTGACTTTC
CASSFFRSRLSGANVLTF
>TRBJ1-4|TRBV19|-|TRBD1
TGTGCCAGTAGTATTTATGGCAGGGGGAGGAGGAATGAAAAACTGTTTTTT
CASSIYGRGRRNEKLFF
>TRBJ1-2|TRBV7-9|-|-
TGTGCCAGCAGCTTAGTCACAGGTCTTGGGGCCACCTTC
CASSLVTGLGATF
>TRBJ1-4|TRBV7-2|-|TRBD1
TGTGCCAGCAGCCCCGCCGGGACAGGGACTGAAAAACTGTTTTTT
CASSPAGTGTEKLFF
>TRBJ1-1|TRBV14|-|-
TGTGCCAGCAGCCAAGTCCGGGGTGAAGCTTTCTTT
CASSQVRGEAFF
>TRBJ1-3|TRBV18|-|TRBD1
TGTGCCAGCTCACGGGACAGGGCGAACACCATATATTTT
CASSRDRANTIYF
>TRBJ2-1|TRBV13|-|TRBD2
TGTGCCAGCAGCCCGGGGACTAGCGGTTACAATGAGCAGTTCTTC
CASSPGTSGYNEQFF
>TRBJ1-2|TRBV28|-|-
TGTGCCAGCAGGAAATTCGACATAAACTATGGCTACACCTTC
CASRKFDINYGYTF
>TRBJ2-7|TRBV11-3|-|TRBD2
TGTGCCAGCAGCTCCCATCCCTTGGTCGCGGGAGGGGGCGAGCAGTACTTC
CASSSHPLVAGGGEQYF
>TRBJ2-7|TRBV7-2|-|-
TGTGCCAGCAGCACCTGGGAGAAACTAACCTACGAGCAGTACTTC
CASSTWEKLTYEQYF
>TRBJ2-1|TRBV27|-|-
TGTGCCAGCAGTTTATCGAGCGGCGGGATAGGTTCCTACAATGAGCAGTTCTTC
CASSLSSGGIGSYNEQFF
>TRBJ1-3|TRBV6-5|-|-
TGTGCCAGCAGAAACCCACCCGGGGCTGGAAACACCATATATTTT
CASRNPPGAGNTIYF
>TRBJ1-5|TRBV10-2|once|-
TGCGCCAGCAGCTCCGGTCAGCCCCAGCATTTT
CASSSGQPQHF
>TRBJ1-2|TRBV28|-|-
TGTGCCAGCAGTTTTGGCGGGTATGGCTACACCTTC
CASSFGGYGYTF
>TRBJ1-2|TRBV30|-|TRBD1
TGTGCCTGGACGGACAGGGGGGGATATGGCTACACCTTC
CAWTDRGGYGYTF
>TRBJ1-1|TRBV3-1/TRBV3-2|-|-
TGTGCCAGCACCTCGGGAGGGAACGTGAACACTGAAGCTTTCTTT
CASTSGGNVNTEAFF
>TRBJ2-7|TRBV4-3|-|-
TGCGCCAGCAGCCGAACCGGGAGCTCCTACGAGCAGTACTTC
CASSRTGSSYEQYF
>TRBJ2-5|TRBV9|few|TRBD2
TGTGCCAGCAGCGCAATCGGGGGGAAGATGGAGACCCAGTACTTC
CASSAIGGKMETQYF
>TRBJ1-4|TRBV4-1|once|TRBD1
TGCGCCAGCAGCCAACCCTTCGAGGGACAGGGGATAACCTATGCAACTAATGAAAAACTGTTTTTT
CASSQPFEGQGITYATNEKLFF
>TRBJ1-1|TRBV5-8|-|-
TGTGCCAGCAGACGGGGGGCGGCTGAAGCTTTCTTT
CASRRGAAEAFF
>TRBJ1-1|TRBV18|-|TRBD1
TGTGCCAGCTCAGGACAGGGGACTGAAGCTTTCTTT
CASSGQGTEAFF
>TRBJ1-1|TRBV24-1|-|-
TGTGCCACCAGTTCAGCCAGGGGCGGCACTGAAGCTTTCTTT
CATSSARGGTEAFF
>TRBJ2-7|TRBV30|-|TRBD1
TGTGCCTTGAAAAAGGGACAGAACTACGAGCAGTACTTC
CALKKGQNYEQYF
>TRBJ1-5|TRBV12-3/TRBV12-4|once|-
TGTGCCAGCAGTTCCGACTGGGAGCCCCAGCATTTT
CASSSDWEPQHF
>TRBJ2-1|TRBV2|once|-
TGTGCCAGCAGTGAAACGGCCCGAGGCGAGCAGTTCTTC
CASSETARGEQFF
>TRBJ2-3|TRBV7-9|-|-
TGTGCCAGCAGCTTTGGGGCCTCTAGGACGACAGATACGCAGTATTTT
CASSFGASRTTDTQYF
>TRBJ1-2|TRBV5-8|-|TRBD1
TGTGCCAGCACCCTGGACAGGGATTATGGCTACACCTTC
CASTLDRDYGYTF
>TRBJ1-1|TRBV19|-|-
TGTGCCAGTAGTATACGCCAGGAGGTCCGCCCTGAAGCTTTCTTT
CASSIRQEVRPEAFF